This T cell receptor (beta chain) is from a study of blood T cell repertoires in COVID-19. The length of the CDR3 is 14 residues. The ends were cut back, 7 bases at V and 6 bases at J, with 13 bases in the middle. Germline lookup yields CDR1 MNHEY and CDR2 SVGAGI. The protocol was immunoSEQ multiplex PCR, while the TCRdb copy is restricted to in-frame clones and leaves out a portion. The sample records about 240,000 clones, 85% to 90% being singletons. Sequenced sample: PBMCs or T cells enriched from blood (not recorded which). The origin of this receptor is a woman under 40 who had recovered from COVID-19. V is TRBV6-5 and J is TRBJ2-6; no reliable D call. The CDR3, as DNA: TGTGCCAGCAACATCGCTTCCTCGGCCAACGTCCTGACTTTC. This sequence encodes CASNIASSANVLTF.